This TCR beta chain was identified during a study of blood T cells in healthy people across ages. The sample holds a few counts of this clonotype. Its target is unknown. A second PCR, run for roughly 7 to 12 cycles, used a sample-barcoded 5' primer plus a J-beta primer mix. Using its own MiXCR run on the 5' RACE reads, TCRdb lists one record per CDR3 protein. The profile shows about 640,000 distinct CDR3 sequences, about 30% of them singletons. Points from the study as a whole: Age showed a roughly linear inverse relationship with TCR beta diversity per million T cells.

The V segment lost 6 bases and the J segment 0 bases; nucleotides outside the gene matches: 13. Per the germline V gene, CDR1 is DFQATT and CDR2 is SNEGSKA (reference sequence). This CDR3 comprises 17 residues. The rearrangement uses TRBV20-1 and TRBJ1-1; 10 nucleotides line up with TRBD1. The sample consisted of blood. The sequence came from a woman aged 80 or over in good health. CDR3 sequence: CSASRTGTGAVNTEAFF. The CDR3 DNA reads TGCAGTGCAAGCCGAACCGGGACAGGGGCCGTGAACACTGAAGCTTTCTTT.